This passage covers 12 T cell receptor beta chains from one sample sequenced in a study of breast tumors, draining lymph nodes, adjacent tissues. Breast cancer patients provided tissue from their axillary draining lymph nodes. TCRdb itself ran the multiplex PCR reads through MiXCR, one entry per CDR3 protein. The sample lists around 230,000 distinct CDR3 sequences; under 35% were seen once. The sample consisted of axillary lymph node tissue. The origin of the receptors is a female donor with breast cancer. Some clones in this sample may be carry-over from other donors' samples.

In regard to this clonotype: One end of the junction fails to match germline, which may point to a read error. The rearrangement joins TRBV12-3 or TRBV12-4 to TRBJ1-5; 9 bases are a match to TRBD1. The CDR3 length is 16 residues. The CDR3: CASSFWDRVHNEPQHF. The CDR3 DNA reads TGTGCCAGCAGTTTTTGGGACAGGGTTCACAATGAGCCCCAGCATTTT.

The chain combines TRBV9 with TRBJ2-3; 8 nucleotides match TRBD1. The CDR3 runs to 14 residues. J gave up 5 bases and V 7 bases, and 9 bases lay outside the gene matches. Germline CDR1 and CDR2: SGDLS and YYNGEE. DNA for the CDR3: TGTGCCAGCTCACCCAGGGGGCAAATAGATACGCAGTATTTT. Its protein is CASSPRGQIDTQYF.

This clonotype was observed once. This may come from a read error, since a much larger clone is one base off. Lacking the conserved final phenylalanine or tryptophan, this CDR3 likely reflects a read error. This chain links TRBV7-9 with TRBJ2-1, with 7 bases that match TRBD2. This CDR3 contains 14 residues. Germline CDR1 and CDR2: SEHNR and FQNEAQ (reference sequence). V gave up 3 bases and J gave up 8 bases; unmatched junction bases: 7. The CDR3 region is CASSFSSGGDEQFL. CDR3 nucleotides: TGTGCCAGCAGCTTCAGTAGTGGGGGGGATGAGCAGTTCCTC.

This clonotype has at least ten counts. The chain links TRBV15 to TRBJ2-5, with no clear D. The V gene lost 1 base and the J gene lost 1 base, with 7 bases spanning the gap. There are 14 residues in the CDR3. Looked up from germline, CDR1 is LNHNV and CDR2 is YYDKDF (reference sequence). CDR3 sequence (DNA): TGTGCCACCAGCAGAGCCGACCTCCAAGAGACCCAGTACTTC. Its protein product is CATSRADLQETQYF. Supplemented by reference TRBV15 and TRBJ2-5, the full variable domain reads DAMVIQNPRYQVTQFGKPVTLSCSQTLNHNVMYWYQQKSSQAPKLLFHYYDKDFNNEADTPDNFQSRRPNTSFCFLDIRSPGLGDTAMYLCATSRADLQETQYFGPGTRLLVL.

The gene calls are TRBV14 and TRBJ2-3; the D is unclear. Per germline, CDR1 SGHDN and CDR2 FVKESK. V was cut by 1 base and J by 10 bases, with 6 bases left in between. The CDR3 sequence is 11 residues long. Written as DNA, the CDR3 is TGTGCCAGCAGCCAAGCGGATTCGCAGTATTTT. Protein sequence: CASSQADSQYF.

This clonotype occurred many times. This sequence joins TRBV6-5 and TRBJ1-6; D is perhaps TRBD1 (6 bases). Between the trimmed V and J ends, which lost 5 bases and 7 bases, there was a span of 21 bases. The CDR3 is 17 residues long. Germline loops: CDR1 MNHEY, CDR2 SVGAGI. The CDR3: CASSARERTVRNSPLHF. As DNA, the CDR3 is TGTGCCAGCAGTGCCCGGGAGCGGACAGTTAGAAATTCACCCCTCCACTTT.

This clonotype was detected many times. The rearrangement uses TRBV20-1 and TRBJ2-3; weak D call: TRBD1 (5 bases). Germline assignment: CDR1 DFQATT and CDR2 SNEGSKA (reference sequence). V was trimmed by 6 bases and J by 2 bases, leaving 15 bases between them. This CDR3 has 14 residues. The CDR3: CSAIQVPNTDTQYF. In DNA form, the CDR3 reads TGCAGTGCAATACAGGTTCCCAACACAGATACGCAGTATTTT.

The chain recombines TRBV6-6 with TRBJ1-2, with D hard to call. Trimming took off 5 bases at V and 13 bases at J, with 20 bases between the two ends. The germline V gene encodes CDR1 MNHNY and CDR2 SVGAGI (reference sequence). CDR3 length: 13 amino acids. CDR3 nucleotides: TGTGCCAGCAGTCCTACAGAAGATAAGACCTTCACCTTC. It codes for CASSPTEDKTFTF.

In regard to this clonotype: The junction differs from germline at one of its ends, possibly a read error. The V and J genes are TRBV9 and TRBJ1-2; 11 bases fit TRBD1. Looked up from germline, CDR1 is SGDLS and CDR2 is YYNGEE. CDR3 length equals 15 residues. CDR3 loop: CASSAGTGGDYGSTF. The CDR3 DNA sequence: TGTGCCAGCAGCGCCGGGACAGGGGGGGACTATGGCTCCACCTTC.

This clonotype was observed at least ten times. The chain joins TRBV11-2 to TRBJ2-1; TRBD2 matches at 11 bases. This CDR3 is built from 17 residues. In germline, CDR1 is SGHAT, CDR2 FQNNGV. Trimming removed 4 bases from V and 1 base from J; junction bases left unmatched: 6. CDR3 residues: CASSSALAGGSYNEQFF. The CDR3 nucleotides read TGTGCCAGCAGCTCCGCCCTAGCGGGGGGTTCCTACAATGAGCAGTTCTTC.

This clonotype was recorded many times. The chain combines TRBV12-3 or TRBV12-4 with TRBJ2-1; D gene unclear. This CDR3 has 11 amino acids. The V end was cut by 5 bases, the J end by 6 bases, with 5 bases between. CDR3 sequence: CASSPLNEQFF. The CDR3 DNA sequence: TGTGCCAGCAGTCCCCTCAATGAGCAGTTCTTC.

This clonotype was seen many times. The rearrangement joins TRBV12-3 or TRBV12-4 to TRBJ2-2, with 8 positions matching TRBD2. V lost 5 bases and J lost 1; bases outside the gene matches: 9. The CDR3 is 17 amino acids. The CDR3 coding sequence is TGTGCCAGCAGTCCCAAACTAGCGGCCCAGAACACCGGGGAGCTGTTTTTT. Protein: CASSPKLAAQNTGELFF.